The TCR beta chain described here comes from a study of tumor-infiltrating lymphocytes in localized non-small cell lung cancer. In the study overall: Resected tumor was paired with non-adjacent uninvolved lung from the same patient.

This clone was detected once. TCRdb's copy holds only in-frame clones and misses some; the assay was immunoSEQ multiplex PCR. The sample consists of about 9,800 clones, roughly three quarters of them appearing once. There are 15 residues in the CDR3. V lost 1 base and J 0 bases, leaving 4 bases between the germline ends. Germline assignment: CDR1 SGHNT and CDR2 YENEEA. Source material: lung tumor tissue. This sequence joins TRBV11-3 and TRBJ2-6, with D unresolved. The TCR sequence derives from a human donor with non-small cell lung cancer. The CDR3 DNA reads as TGTGCCAGCAGCTTAGGCGACTCTGGGGCCAACGTCCTGACTTTC. This gives the protein CASSLGDSGANVLTF.